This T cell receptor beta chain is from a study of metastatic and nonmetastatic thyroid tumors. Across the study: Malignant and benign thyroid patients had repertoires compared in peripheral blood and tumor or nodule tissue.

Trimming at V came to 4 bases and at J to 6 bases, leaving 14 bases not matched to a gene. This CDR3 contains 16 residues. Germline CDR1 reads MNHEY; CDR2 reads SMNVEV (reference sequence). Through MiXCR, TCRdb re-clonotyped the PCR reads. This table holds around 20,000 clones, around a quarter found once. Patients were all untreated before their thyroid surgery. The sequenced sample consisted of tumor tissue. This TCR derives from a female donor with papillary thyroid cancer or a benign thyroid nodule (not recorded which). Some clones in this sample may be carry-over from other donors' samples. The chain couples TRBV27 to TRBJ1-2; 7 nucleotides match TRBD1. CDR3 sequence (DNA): TGTGCCAGCAGTTCGATCAACCACAGGGGTAGGGATGGCTACACCTTC. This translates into CASSSINHRGRDGYTF.